This T cell receptor beta chain was captured in a study of Ad26.COV2.S vaccination and SARS-CoV-2 variants. Measured with immunoSEQ multiplex PCR; TCRdb has only the in-frame clones, and not every one. The sample lists over 400,000 clones; about 90% were seen once. As concerns this clone: What it recognizes is unknown.

Treatment given: some 19 received Ad26.COV2.S at low or high dose, single or two shots; about 5 received placebo; per-sample allocation not given. Samples analyzed were those drawn on day 63 after the first vaccine or placebo injection. Study-level findings and limits: Vaccine recipients and placebo recipients showed similar non-spike TCR breadth. An underestimation of total T cell responses may have resulted from the TCR breadth and depth analyses.

Germline trimming cut 1 base from V and 7 bases from J; bases unmatched to any gene: 7. The germline CDR1 and CDR2 sequences are SGHRS and YFSETQ. This CDR3 has 16 amino acids. This chain uses TRBV5-1 with TRBJ2-5; TRBD2 matches 13 bases. The material was peripheral blood, obtained in a trial of Ad26.COV2.S vaccine versus placebo. The TCR sequence derives from a person between 18 and 59 years old who received the Ad26.COV2.S COVID-19 vaccine or a placebo. The CDR3 DNA reads TGCGCCAGCAGCTTGACACTAGCGGGGGGGCCCGGGACCCAGTACTTC. It specifies CASSLTLAGGPGTQYF. Drawing the rest from reference TRBV5-1 and TRBJ2-5, the complete variable domain is KAGVTQTPRYLIKTRGQQVTLSCSPISGHRSVSWYQQTPGQGLQFLFEYFSETQRNKGNFPGRFSGRQFSNSRSEMNVSTLELGDSALYLCASSLTLAGGPGTQYFGPGTRLLVL.